A single sample gave rise to the 18 T cell receptor beta chains below, sequenced in a study of early T cells in non-severe SARS-CoV-2 infection. TCRdb independently ran MiXCR on the 5' RACE reads; one entry per CDR3 protein. The top ten clones hold about 8% of a sample with 40,000 to 55,000 distinct CDR3 sequences, around 10% of them seen once. Sequences were obtained from whole blood. The receptors originated from an adult who was a healthcare worker with PCR-confirmed SARS-CoV-2 infection or an uninfected control (not recorded which).

V usage is TRBV4-1 and J usage is TRBJ2-7, with 9 bases fitting TRBD1. The CDR3 is 15 amino acids. CDR1 MGHRA and CDR2 YSYEKL come from the germline V gene. V gave up 3 bases and J gave up 1 base; unmatched junction bases: 4. The CDR3, as DNA: TGCGCCAGCAGCCAGGGACAGGGACCTTCCTACGAGCAGTACTTC. Translation gives CASSQGQGPSYEQYF.

This clonotype was counted many times. CDR3 coding DNA: TGTGCCAGCAGCTCGCGTATCCTCCGGGACTACAAGTATTTT. It encodes CASSSRILRDYKYF. The chain couples TRBV7-2 to TRBJ2-3; 7 bases agree with TRBD2. The V and J ends lost 4 bases and 13 bases, in that order; junction bases with no gene match: 14. Germline V lookup: CDR1 SGHTA, CDR2 FQGNSA. The CDR3 loop spans 14 amino acids.

This clonotype was seen at least ten times. The rearrangement joins TRBV28 to TRBJ2-7, with TRBD2 identical over 7 bases. Germline V gene lookup returns CDR1 MDHEN and CDR2 SYDVKM. The CDR3 runs to 16 residues. With V trimmed by 3 bases and J by 4 bases, 12 bases remained unmatched. DNA of the CDR3: TGTGCCAGCAGTTTTTCGGGCGGGAGCAGGCCTTACGAGCAGTACTTC. Translated, it gives CASSFSGGSRPYEQYF. Using reference TRBV28 and TRBJ2-7 for the parts outside the CDR3, the full variable domain is DVKVTQSSRYLVKRTGEKVFLECVQDMDHENMFWYRQDPGLGLRLIYFSYDVKMKEKGDIPEGYSVSREKKERFSLILESASTNQTSMYLCASSFSGGSRPYEQYFGPGTRLTVT.

This sequence joins TRBV5-1 and TRBJ2-2; 8 bases are shared with TRBD1. Germline V CDR1 and CDR2: SGHRS, YFSETQ. This CDR3 is built from 16 residues. V gave up 5 bases and J gave up 1 base; unmatched junction bases: 7. CDR3 bases: TGCGCCAGCAGAAATACCGGGACAGGGAACACCGGGGAGCTGTTTTTT. This encodes CASRNTGTGNTGELFF.

The J gene is TRBJ2-1, the V gene TRBV4-1; D might be TRBD1 or TRBD2, each matching 5 bases. V lost 1 base to trimming and J lost 3 bases, with 10 bases between them. Germline values: CDR1 MGHRA, CDR2 YSYEKL. The CDR3 is 15 amino acids. The CDR3 spells CASSQAGTDYNEQFF. CDR3 nucleotide sequence: TGCGCCAGCAGCCAAGCCGGGACGGACTACAATGAGCAGTTCTTC.

This clonotype has only a few counts. The genes are TRBV7-9 and TRBJ1-2; D is possibly TRBD1 (5 bases). CDR3 length: 16 residues. V dropped 3 bases and J dropped 2 bases, with 16 bases sitting between them. From germline, CDR1 is SEHNR and CDR2 FQNEAQ (reference sequence). The CDR3 protein is CASSLGDGTHNYGYTF. CDR3 bases: TGTGCCAGCAGCTTGGGGGACGGCACGCACAACTATGGCTACACCTTC. Full variable domain (outside the CDR3, taken from reference TRBV7-9 and TRBJ1-2): DTGVSQNPRHKITKRGQNVTFRCDPISEHNRLYWYRQTLGQGPEFLTYFQNEAQLEKSRLLSDRFSAERPKGSFSTLEIQRTEQGDSAMYLCASSLGDGTHNYGYTFGSGTRLTVV.

This clonotype was observed many times. The CDR3 DNA is TGTGCCAGCAGCCCACCCGGGACCGCCCATGATGGCTACACCTTC. It specifies CASSPPGTAHDGYTF. The genes are TRBV7-8 and TRBJ1-2; perhaps TRBD1 as D (5 bases). This CDR3 contains 15 residues. CDR1 and CDR2 from the germline V gene are SGHVS and FQNEAQ. With 5 bases removed from V and 6 bases from J, the gap between germline ends came to 19 bases.

This clonotype was recorded many times. The chain uses TRBV30 and TRBJ2-2, with TRBD1 matching 7 bases. The V gene end was trimmed by 8 bases and the J gene end by 3 bases; junction bases not matched to a gene: 9. CDR3 length: 14 amino acids. Germline V lookup: CDR1 GTSNPN, CDR2 SVGIG (reference sequence). The CDR3 DNA follows: TGTGCCCTACAGGGGACAGTAGACACCGGGGAGCTGTTTTTT. Encoded protein: CALQGTVDTGELFF. Looking up the rest from reference TRBV30 and TRBJ2-2 gives the full variable domain: SQTIHQWPATLVQPVGSPLSLECTVEGTSNPNLYWYRQAAGRGLQLLFYSVGIGQISSEVPQNLSASRPQDRQFILSSKKLLLSDSGFYLCALQGTVDTGELFFGEGSRLTVL.

This clonotype was counted ten times or more. The J gene is TRBJ1-1, the V gene TRBV28; 8 nucleotides line up with TRBD1. Germline assignment: CDR1 MDHEN and CDR2 SYDVKM. There are 14 residues in the CDR3. Germline trimming cut 8 bases from V and 0 bases from J; bases unmatched to any gene: 5. CDR3 in amino acids: CASAPGGLNTEAFF. The DNA of the CDR3 is TGTGCCAGCGCCCCAGGGGGCCTGAACACTGAAGCTTTCTTT.

In its sample, this clonotype was seen many times. The chain joins TRBV3-1 to TRBJ1-1, with D unresolved. Germline V gene data show CDR1 as LGHDT and CDR2 as YNNKEL (reference sequence). V lost 0 bases, J lost 10 bases, and 12 bases lay in between. The CDR3 length is 13 residues. The CDR3 sequence: CASSQDPSPGAFF. CDR3 DNA: TGTGCCAGCAGCCAAGACCCGTCCCCGGGAGCTTTCTTT.

This clonotype was seen a handful of times. The J gene is TRBJ1-1, the V gene TRBV3-1, with TRBD1 as a possible D gene (6 bases). The germline V and J ends were trimmed by 0 bases and 1 base, with 12 bases remaining between them. CDR1 and CDR2 (germline): LGHDT, YNNKEL (reference sequence). The CDR3 has 16 residues. CDR3 in amino acids: CASSQDTPTGNTEAFF. CDR3 DNA: TGTGCCAGCAGCCAAGATACACCGACAGGGAACACTGAAGCTTTCTTT.

V and J are TRBV4-1 and TRBJ1-6; D perhaps matches TRBD1 (5 bases). The CDR3 spans 15 residues. With 4 bases removed from V and 4 bases from J, the gap between germline ends came to 11 bases. Germline assignment: CDR1 MGHRA and CDR2 YSYEKL. CDR3 sequence: CASSPGTVYNSPLHF. CDR3 DNA: TGCGCCAGCAGCCCGGGGACGGTTTATAATTCACCCCTCCACTTT.

This clonotype was seen repeatedly, ten times or more. The CDR3 reads CASSFIRASGANVLTF. The CDR3 DNA is TGTGCCAGCAGTTTCATTAGGGCCTCTGGGGCCAACGTCCTGACTTTC. The chain uses TRBV12-3 or TRBV12-4 and TRBJ2-6; D gene ambiguous. CDR3 length equals 16 residues. Trimming cost V 3 bases and J 0 bases, with 9 bases left between them.

The table lists this clonotype with many counts. V is TRBV28 and J is TRBJ1-5; tentatively, D is TRBD1 (5 bases). V shed 3 bases and J shed 4 bases, with 10 bases lying between them. Germline assignment: CDR1 MDHEN and CDR2 SYDVKM. This CDR3 has 14 amino acids. CDR3 amino acids: CASSLWDQNQPQHF. Written as DNA, the CDR3 is TGTGCCAGCAGTTTGTGGGACCAAAATCAGCCCCAGCATTTT.

Many counts were recorded for this clonotype. The rearrangement uses TRBV12-3 or TRBV12-4 and TRBJ1-5; D perhaps matches TRBD1 (5 bases). This CDR3 has 14 amino acids. Trimming removed 5 bases at V and 4 bases at J, with 12 bases between. The CDR3 is CASSRGEGNQPQHF. DNA for the CDR3: TGTGCCAGCAGTCGAGGGGAAGGGAATCAGCCCCAGCATTTT.

This sequence joins TRBV30 and TRBJ2-1, with D perhaps matching TRBD1 (6 bases). Germline V lookup: CDR1 GTSNPN, CDR2 SVGIG (reference sequence). This CDR3 is 12 amino acids long. Trimming took 4 bases from V and 13 from J, leaving 17 bases between them. CDR3 residues: CAWNEVSQGQFF. The DNA for the CDR3 is TGTGCCTGGAATGAGGTCTCACAGGGCCAGTTCTTC.

In this sample, this clonotype turned up a few times. The CDR3 nucleotides are TGTGCCAGCAGCTTACAGCCCGGGGGAAACACTGAAGCTTTCTTT. This sequence encodes CASSLQPGGNTEAFF. The chain is built from TRBV7-2 and TRBJ1-1, with TRBD1 as a possible D gene (5 bases). The CDR3 consists of 15 residues. Germline V gene data show CDR1 as SGHTA and CDR2 as FQGNSA. V lost 2 bases and J lost 2, with 12 bases in between. Looking up the rest from reference TRBV7-2 and TRBJ1-1 gives the full variable domain: GAGVSQSPSNKVTEKGKDVELRCDPISGHTALYWYRQSLGQGLEFLIYFQGNSAPDKSGLPSDRFSAERTGGSVSTLTIQRTQQEDSAVYLCASSLQPGGNTEAFFGQGTRLTVV.

In this sample, this clonotype turned up many times. The chain combines TRBV12-3 or TRBV12-4 with TRBJ2-7; D unresolved. This CDR3 region has 13 residues. Trimming took 3 bases from V and 3 from J, leaving 9 bases between them. CDR3 amino acids: CASSFGRNYEQYF. The CDR3 DNA sequence: TGTGCCAGCAGTTTCGGACGAAACTACGAGCAGTACTTC.